The T cell receptor beta chain described here comes from a study of shared clonotypes between healthy human individuals. Method: immunoSEQ multiplex PCR; TCRdb's copy keeps in-frame clones and lacks some. This sample has approximately 350,000 clones, with about 97% found just once. From germline, CDR1 is SEHNR and CDR2 FQNEAQ (reference sequence). The CDR3 sequence is 16 residues long. V shed 5 bases, J shed 3 bases, and the junction held 5 bases outside the gene matches. This TCR derives from a man between 25 and 39 years old in good health. The sample comprised memory CD8+ T cells sorted from blood. As for subset: CD45RO+ cells pooled with CCR7-negative TemRA cells. The chain uses TRBV7-9 and TRBJ2-5; 14 bases match TRBD2. The CDR3 bases are TGTGCCAGCAGCCGACCGGGACTAGCGGGAGAAGAGACCCAGTACTTC. Residues: CASSRPGLAGEETQYF.